These 2 T cell receptor beta chains were all obtained from the same sample, sequenced in a study of shared clonotypes between healthy human individuals. Repertoires were generated with immunoSEQ multiplex PCR, while TCRdb's copy carries only in-frame clones and drops some. The table lists about 2 million clones, about 95% of them singletons. The sample was naive CD4+ T cells sorted from blood. Subset specified: CD45RA+ positively selected. These receptors all stem from a man between 18 and 35 years old in good health.

The rearrangement uses TRBV4-1 and TRBJ2-2; possibly TRBD2 for D (6 bases). Trimming removed 0 bases from V and 0 bases from J, with 14 bases in between. The CDR3 spans 18 residues. Germline-derived CDR1 and CDR2 are MGHRA and YSYEKL. CDR3 region: CASSQDPVVAANTGELFF. The CDR3 region has the DNA TGCGCCAGCAGCCAAGATCCGGTAGTAGCGGCGAACACCGGGGAGCTGTTTTTT.

This sequence joins TRBV2 and TRBJ2-2; D may correspond to TRBD1 or TRBD2 (5 bases each). The CDR3 is 14 residues long. Germline V gives CDR1 SNHLY, CDR2 FYNNEI. Trimming took 5 bases from V and 6 from J, leaving 13 bases between them. The CDR3 region is CASSLGTLAGELFF. The DNA for the CDR3 is TGTGCCAGCAGTCTCGGGACGTTGGCCGGGGAGCTGTTTTTT.